Below, 2 T cell receptor beta chains from the same sample are listed, as sequenced in a study of shared clonotypes between healthy human individuals. Terminally differentiated effector memory CD45RA+ cells were excluded by CCR7 positive selection of CD45RO-negative cells. Some clones are missing from TCRdb's copy, which holds only in-frame ones; the method was immunoSEQ multiplex PCR. The sample contains about 820,000 clones, nearly 95% of which appear only once. The sample was naive CD8+ T cells sorted from blood. Every receptor here comes from a young man in good health.

The J gene is TRBJ2-3, the V gene TRBV28; TRBD1 agrees at 7 bases. V dropped 3 bases and J dropped 2; count of bases not matched to a gene: 5. The CDR3 has 15 residues. CDR1 is MDHEN and CDR2 is SYDVKM in the germline V gene. CDR3 residues: CASSFEGALTDTQYF. The CDR3 DNA reads TGTGCCAGCAGTTTTGAGGGGGCCCTCACAGATACGCAGTATTTT.

Comments on this clone: The sample has other DNA sequences that encode this CDR3 too. The chain joins TRBV2 to TRBJ2-7, with D maybe TRBD2 (6 bases). The V end lost 7 bases, the J end lost 3 bases, and 10 bases lay between the germline ends. The germline CDR1 and CDR2 sequences are SNHLY and FYNNEI. CDR3 length: 12 amino acids. In DNA, the CDR3 is TGTGCCAGCACGGGCGGGATCTACGAGCAGTACTTC. Its protein product is CASTGGIYEQYF.